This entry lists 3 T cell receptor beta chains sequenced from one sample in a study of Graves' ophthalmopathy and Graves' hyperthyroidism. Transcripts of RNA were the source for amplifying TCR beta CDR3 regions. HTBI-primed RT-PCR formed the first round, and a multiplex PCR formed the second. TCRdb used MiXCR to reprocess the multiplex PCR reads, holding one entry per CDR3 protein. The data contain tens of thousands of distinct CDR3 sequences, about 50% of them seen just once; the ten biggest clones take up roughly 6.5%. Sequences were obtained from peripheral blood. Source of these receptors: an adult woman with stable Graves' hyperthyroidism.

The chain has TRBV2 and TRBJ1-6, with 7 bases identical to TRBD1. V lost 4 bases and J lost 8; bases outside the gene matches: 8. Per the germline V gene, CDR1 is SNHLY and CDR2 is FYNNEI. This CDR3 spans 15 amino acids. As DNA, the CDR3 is TGTGCCAGCAGTGTCAGCCCTCAGGGGGATTCACCCCTCCACTTT. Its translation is CASSVSPQGDSPLHF.

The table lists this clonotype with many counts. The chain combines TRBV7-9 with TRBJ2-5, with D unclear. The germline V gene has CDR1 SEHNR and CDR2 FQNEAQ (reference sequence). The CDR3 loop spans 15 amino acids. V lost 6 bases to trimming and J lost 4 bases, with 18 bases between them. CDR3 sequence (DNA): TGTGCCAGCAGTTCAAGGACCCCGCCCCCAGAGACCCAGTACTTC. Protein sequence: CASSSRTPPPETQYF.

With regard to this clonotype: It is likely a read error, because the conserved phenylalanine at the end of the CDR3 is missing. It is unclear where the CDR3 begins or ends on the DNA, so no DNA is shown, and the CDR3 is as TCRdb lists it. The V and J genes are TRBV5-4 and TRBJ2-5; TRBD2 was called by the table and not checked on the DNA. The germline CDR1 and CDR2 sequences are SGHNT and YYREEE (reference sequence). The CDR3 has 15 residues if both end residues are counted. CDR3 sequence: CASSLEARLRATEYL.